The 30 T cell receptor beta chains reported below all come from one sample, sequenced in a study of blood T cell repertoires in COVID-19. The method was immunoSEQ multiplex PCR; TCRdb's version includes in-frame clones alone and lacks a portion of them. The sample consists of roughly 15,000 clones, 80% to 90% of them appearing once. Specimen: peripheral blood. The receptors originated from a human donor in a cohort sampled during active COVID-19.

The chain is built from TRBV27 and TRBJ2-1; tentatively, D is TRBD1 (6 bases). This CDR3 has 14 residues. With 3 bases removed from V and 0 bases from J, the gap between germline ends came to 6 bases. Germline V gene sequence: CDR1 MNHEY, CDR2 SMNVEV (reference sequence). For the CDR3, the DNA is TGTGCCAGCAGTTTCAGGGGCTCCTACAATGAGCAGTTCTTC. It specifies CASSFRGSYNEQFF.

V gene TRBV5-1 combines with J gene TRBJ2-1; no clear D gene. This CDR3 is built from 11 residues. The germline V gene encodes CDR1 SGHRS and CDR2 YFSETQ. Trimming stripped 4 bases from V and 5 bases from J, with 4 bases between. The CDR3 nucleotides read TGCGCCAGCAGCCCGGACAATGAGCAGTTCTTC. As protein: CASSPDNEQFF.

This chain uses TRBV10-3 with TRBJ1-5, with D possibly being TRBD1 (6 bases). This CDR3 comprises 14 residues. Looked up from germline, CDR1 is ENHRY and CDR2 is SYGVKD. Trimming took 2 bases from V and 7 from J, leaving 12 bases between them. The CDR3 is CAISETGTQQPQHF. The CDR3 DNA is TGTGCCATCAGTGAGACAGGGACCCAACAGCCCCAGCATTTT.

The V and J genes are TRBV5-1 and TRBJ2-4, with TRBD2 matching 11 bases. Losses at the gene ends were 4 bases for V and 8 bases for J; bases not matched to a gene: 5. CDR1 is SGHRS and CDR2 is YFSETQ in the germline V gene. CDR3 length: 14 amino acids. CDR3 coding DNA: TGCGCCAGCAGCCTCGGGACTAGCGGAGACATTCAGTACTTC. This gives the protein CASSLGTSGDIQYF.

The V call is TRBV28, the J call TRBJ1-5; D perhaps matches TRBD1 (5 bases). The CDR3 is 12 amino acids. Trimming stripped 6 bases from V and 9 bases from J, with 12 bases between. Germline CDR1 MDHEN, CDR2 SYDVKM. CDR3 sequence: CASSLPGGPQHF. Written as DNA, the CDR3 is TGTGCCAGCAGCCTTCCCGGGGGGCCCCAGCATTTT.

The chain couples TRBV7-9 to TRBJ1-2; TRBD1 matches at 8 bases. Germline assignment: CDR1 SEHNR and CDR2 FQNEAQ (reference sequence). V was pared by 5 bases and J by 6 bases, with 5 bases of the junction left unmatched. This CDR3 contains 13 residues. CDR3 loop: CASSNQGADGYTF. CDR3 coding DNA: TGTGCCAGCAGCAATCAGGGGGCGGATGGCTACACCTTC.

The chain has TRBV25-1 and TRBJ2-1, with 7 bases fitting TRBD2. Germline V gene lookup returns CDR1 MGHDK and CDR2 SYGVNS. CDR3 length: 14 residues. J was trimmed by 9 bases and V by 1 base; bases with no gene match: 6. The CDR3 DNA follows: TGTGCCAGCAGTGAATCGACTAGCCGCGCTGAGCAGTTCTTC. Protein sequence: CASSESTSRAEQFF.

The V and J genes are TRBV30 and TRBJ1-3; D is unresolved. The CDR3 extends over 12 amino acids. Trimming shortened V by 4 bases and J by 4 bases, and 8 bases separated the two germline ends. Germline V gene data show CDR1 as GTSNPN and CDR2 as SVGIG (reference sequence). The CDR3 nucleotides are TGTGCCTGGACGACACAAGGAAACACCATATATTTT. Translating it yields CAWTTQGNTIYF. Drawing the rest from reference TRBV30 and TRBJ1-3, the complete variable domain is SQTIHQWPATLVQPVGSPLSLECTVEGTSNPNLYWYRQAAGRGLQLLFYSVGIGQISSEVPQNLSASRPQDRQFILSSKKLLLSDSGFYLCAWTTQGNTIYFGEGSWLTVV.

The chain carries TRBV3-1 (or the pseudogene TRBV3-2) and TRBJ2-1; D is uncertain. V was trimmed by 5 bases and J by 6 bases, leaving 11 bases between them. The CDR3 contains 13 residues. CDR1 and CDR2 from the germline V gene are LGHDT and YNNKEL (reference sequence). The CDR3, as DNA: TGTGCCAGCAGCGCCAGATCGTCCAATGAGCAGTTCTTC. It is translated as CASSARSSNEQFF.

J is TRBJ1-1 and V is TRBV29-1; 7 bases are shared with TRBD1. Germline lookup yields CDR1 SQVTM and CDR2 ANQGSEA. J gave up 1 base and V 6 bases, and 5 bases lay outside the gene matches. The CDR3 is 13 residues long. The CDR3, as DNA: TGCAGCGTCAGCCGGGACAGGAACACTGAAGCTTTCTTT. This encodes CSVSRDRNTEAFF.

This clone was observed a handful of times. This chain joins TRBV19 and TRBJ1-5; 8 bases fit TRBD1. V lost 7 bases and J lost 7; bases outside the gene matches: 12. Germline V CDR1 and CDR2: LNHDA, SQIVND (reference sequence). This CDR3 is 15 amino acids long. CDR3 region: CASIRGQGAGQPQHF. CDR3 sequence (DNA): TGTGCCAGTATCAGAGGGCAGGGGGCCGGACAGCCCCAGCATTTT.

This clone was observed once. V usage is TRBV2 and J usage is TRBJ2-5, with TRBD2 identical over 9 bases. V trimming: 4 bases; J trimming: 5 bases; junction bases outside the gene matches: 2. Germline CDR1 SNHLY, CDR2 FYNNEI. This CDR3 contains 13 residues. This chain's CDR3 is CASSGSGGETQYF. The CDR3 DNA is TGTGCCAGCAGTGGTAGCGGGGGTGAGACCCAGTACTTC. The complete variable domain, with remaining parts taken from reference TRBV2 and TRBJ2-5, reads EPEVTQTPSHQVTQMGQEVILRCVPISNHLYFYWYRQILGQKVEFLVSFYNNEISEKSEIFDDQFSVERPDGSNFTLKIRSTKLEDSAMYFCASSGSGGETQYFGPGTRLLVL.

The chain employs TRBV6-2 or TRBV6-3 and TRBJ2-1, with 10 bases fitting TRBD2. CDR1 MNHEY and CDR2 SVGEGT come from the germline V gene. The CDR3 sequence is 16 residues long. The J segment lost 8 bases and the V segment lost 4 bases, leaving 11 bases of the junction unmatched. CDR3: CASSSSGTSVWDEQFF. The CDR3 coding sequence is TGTGCCAGCAGTTCGTCCGGGACTAGCGTTTGGGATGAGCAGTTCTTC.

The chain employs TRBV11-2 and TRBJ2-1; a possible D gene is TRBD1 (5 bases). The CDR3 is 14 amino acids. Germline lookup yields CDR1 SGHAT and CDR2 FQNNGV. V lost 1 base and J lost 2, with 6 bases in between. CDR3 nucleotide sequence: TGTGCCAGCAGCTTAGCAGGGACCTACAATGAGCAGTTCTTC. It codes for CASSLAGTYNEQFF.

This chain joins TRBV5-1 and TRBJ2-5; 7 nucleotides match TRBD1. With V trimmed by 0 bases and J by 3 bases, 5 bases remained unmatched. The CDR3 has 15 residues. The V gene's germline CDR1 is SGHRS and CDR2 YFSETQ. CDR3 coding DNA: TGCGCCAGCAGCTTGGATACAGGGGCGAAAGAGACCCAGTACTTC. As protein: CASSLDTGAKETQYF.

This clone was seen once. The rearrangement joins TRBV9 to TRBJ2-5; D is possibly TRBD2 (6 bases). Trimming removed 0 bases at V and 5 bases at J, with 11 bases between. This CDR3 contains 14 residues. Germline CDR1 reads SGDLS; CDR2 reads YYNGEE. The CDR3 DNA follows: TGTGCCAGCAGCGTAGGGACCGCGGGGGAGACCCAGTACTTC. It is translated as CASSVGTAGETQYF.

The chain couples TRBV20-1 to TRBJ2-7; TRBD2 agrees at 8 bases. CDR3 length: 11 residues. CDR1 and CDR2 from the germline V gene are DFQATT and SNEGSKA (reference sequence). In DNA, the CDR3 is TGCAGCTTAAGCCTAGCGGGTAAACAGTACTTC. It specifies CSLSLAGKQYF.

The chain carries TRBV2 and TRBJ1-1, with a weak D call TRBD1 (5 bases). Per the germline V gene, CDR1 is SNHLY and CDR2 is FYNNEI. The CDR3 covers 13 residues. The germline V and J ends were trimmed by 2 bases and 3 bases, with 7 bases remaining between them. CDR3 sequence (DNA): TGTGCCAGCAGTGAACTAGGGGACACTGAAGCTTTCTTT. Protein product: CASSELGDTEAFF.

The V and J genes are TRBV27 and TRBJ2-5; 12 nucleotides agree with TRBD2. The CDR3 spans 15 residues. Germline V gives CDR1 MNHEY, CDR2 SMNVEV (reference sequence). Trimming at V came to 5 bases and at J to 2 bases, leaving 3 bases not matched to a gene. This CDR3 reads CASSPLAGGQETQYF. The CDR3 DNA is TGTGCCAGCAGTCCGCTAGCGGGGGGGCAAGAGACCCAGTACTTC.

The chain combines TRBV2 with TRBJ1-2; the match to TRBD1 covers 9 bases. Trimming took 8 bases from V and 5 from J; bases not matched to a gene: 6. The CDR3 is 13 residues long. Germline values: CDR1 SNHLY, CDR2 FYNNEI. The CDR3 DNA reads TGTGCCAGCCCGGGACAGGGATATTATGGCTACACCTTC. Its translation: CASPGQGYYGYTF.

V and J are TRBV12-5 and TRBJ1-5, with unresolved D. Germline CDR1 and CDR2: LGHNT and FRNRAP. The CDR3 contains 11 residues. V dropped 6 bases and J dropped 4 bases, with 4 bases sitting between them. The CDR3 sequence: CASGFNQPQHF. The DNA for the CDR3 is TGTGCTAGTGGCTTTAATCAGCCCCAGCATTTT.

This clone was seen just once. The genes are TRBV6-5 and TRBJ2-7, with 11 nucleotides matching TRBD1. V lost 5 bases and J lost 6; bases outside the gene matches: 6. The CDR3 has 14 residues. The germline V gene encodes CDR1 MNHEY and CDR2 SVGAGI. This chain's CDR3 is CASSTGTGGTEQYF. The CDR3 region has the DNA TGTGCCAGCAGTACCGGGACAGGGGGAACCGAGCAGTACTTC.

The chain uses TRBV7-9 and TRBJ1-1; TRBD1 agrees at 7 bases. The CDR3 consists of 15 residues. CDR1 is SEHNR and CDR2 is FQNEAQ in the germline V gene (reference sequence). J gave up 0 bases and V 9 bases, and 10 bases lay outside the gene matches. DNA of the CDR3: TGTGCCAGTCGCAAAACAGGGGCGATGAACACTGAAGCTTTCTTT. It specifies CASRKTGAMNTEAFF.

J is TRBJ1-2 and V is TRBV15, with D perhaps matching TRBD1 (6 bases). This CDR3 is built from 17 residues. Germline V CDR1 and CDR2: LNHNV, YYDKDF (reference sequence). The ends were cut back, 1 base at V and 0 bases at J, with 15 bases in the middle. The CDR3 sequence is CATSRVMDSDTNYGYTF. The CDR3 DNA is TGTGCCACCAGCAGAGTGATGGACAGCGACACTAACTATGGCTACACCTTC.

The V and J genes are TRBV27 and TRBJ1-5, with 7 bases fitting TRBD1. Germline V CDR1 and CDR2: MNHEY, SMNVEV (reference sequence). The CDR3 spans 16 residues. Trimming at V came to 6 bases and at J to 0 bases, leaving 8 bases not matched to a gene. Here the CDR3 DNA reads TGTGCCAGCAGCCTAAGGGGGCCGGGTAGCAATCAGCCCCAGCATTTT. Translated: CASSLRGPGSNQPQHF.

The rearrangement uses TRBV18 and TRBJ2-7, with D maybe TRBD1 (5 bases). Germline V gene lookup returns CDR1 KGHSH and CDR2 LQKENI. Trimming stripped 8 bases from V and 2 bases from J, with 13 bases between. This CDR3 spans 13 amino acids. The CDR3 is CASTLDITYEQYF. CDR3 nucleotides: TGTGCCAGCACATTGGACATCACCTACGAGCAGTACTTC.

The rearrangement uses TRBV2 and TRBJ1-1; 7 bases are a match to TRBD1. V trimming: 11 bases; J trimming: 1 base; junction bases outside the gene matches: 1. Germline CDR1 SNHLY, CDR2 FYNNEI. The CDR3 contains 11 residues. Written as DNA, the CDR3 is TGTGCCGGGACAGCGAACACTGAAGCTTTCTTT. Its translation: CAGTANTEAFF.

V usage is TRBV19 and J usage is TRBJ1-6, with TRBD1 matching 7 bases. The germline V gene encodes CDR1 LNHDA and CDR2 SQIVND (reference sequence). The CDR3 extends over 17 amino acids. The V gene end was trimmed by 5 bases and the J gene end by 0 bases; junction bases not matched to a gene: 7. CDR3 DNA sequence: TGTGCCAGTAGTGAGGGACAGCTGAGCTCCTATAATTCACCCCTCCACTTT. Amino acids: CASSEGQLSSYNSPLHF.

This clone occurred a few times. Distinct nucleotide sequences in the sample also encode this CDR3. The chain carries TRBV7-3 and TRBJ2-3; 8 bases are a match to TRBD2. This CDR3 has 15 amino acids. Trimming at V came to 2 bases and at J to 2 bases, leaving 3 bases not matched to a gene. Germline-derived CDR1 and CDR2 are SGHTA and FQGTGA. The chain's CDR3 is CASSLAGGSTDTQYF. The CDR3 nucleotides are TGTGCCAGCAGCTTAGCGGGGGGATCCACAGATACGCAGTATTTT.

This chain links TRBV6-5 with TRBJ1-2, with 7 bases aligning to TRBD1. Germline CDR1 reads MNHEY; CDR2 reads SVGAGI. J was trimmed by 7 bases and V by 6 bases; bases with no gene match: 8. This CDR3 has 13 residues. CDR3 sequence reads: CASRPDRASGYTF. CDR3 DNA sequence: TGTGCCAGCAGGCCTGACAGGGCGTCTGGCTACACCTTC.